This section outlines one T cell receptor beta chain sequence together with its context. These data belong to a study of blood T cell repertoires in COVID-19. Study details: Collection of acute and convalescent COVID-19 samples took place in the United States, Italy and Spain.

Methods used by the authors: Reference gene primer amplification gave estimated nucleated cell counts. Produced via immunoSEQ multiplex PCR; TCRdb's table is partial and in-frame only. That table supplies the V and J calls and clone size; D and trimming were determined from the DNA. The repertoire holds 150,000 to 200,000 clones, with more than 80% as singletons. J was trimmed by 5 bases and V by 5 bases; bases with no gene match: 7. Germline assignment: CDR1 MDHEN and CDR2 SYDVKM. The CDR3 extends over 14 amino acids. Sequenced sample: peripheral blood. The chain uses TRBV28 and TRBJ1-2; TRBD1 agrees at 8 bases. This clonotype originated in a woman aged 55-69 years with acute or convalescent COVID-19. The CDR3 reads CASSPWTGRYGYTF. As DNA, the CDR3 is TGTGCCAGCAGTCCCTGGACAGGGAGATATGGCTACACCTTC.